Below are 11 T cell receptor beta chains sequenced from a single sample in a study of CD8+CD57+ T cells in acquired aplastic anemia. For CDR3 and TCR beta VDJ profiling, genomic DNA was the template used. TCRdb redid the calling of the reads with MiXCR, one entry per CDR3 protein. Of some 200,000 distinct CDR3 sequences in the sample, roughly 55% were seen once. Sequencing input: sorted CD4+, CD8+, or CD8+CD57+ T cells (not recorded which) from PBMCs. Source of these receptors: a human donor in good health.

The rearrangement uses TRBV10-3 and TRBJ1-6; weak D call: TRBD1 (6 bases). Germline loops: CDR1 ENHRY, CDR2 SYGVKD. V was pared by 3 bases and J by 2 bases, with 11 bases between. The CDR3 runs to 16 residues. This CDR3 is CAISEQGSTYNSPLHF. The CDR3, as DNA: TGTGCCATCAGTGAACAGGGTAGTACCTATAATTCACCCCTCCACTTT.

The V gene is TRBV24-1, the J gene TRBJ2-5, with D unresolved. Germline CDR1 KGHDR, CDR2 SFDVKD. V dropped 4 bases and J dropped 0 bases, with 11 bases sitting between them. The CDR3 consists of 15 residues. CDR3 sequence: CATSEAAMYQETQYF. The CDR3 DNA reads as TGTGCCACCAGTGAGGCAGCGATGTACCAAGAGACCCAGTACTTC.

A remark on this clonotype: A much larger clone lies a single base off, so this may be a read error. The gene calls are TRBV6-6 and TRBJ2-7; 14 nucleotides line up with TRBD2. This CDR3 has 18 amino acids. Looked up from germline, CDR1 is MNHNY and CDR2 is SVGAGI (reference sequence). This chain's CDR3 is CASSYTGKGLAGAYGQYF. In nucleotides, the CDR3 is TGTGCCAGCAGTTACACGGGGAAGGGACTAGCGGGAGCCTACGGGCAGTACTTC.

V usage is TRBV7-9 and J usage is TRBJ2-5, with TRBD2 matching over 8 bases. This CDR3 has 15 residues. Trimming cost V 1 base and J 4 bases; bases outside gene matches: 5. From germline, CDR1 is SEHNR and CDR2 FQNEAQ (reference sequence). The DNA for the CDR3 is TGTGCCAGCAGCTTAGGACTAGCGAGTTCAGAGACCCAGTACTTC. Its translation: CASSLGLASSETQYF.

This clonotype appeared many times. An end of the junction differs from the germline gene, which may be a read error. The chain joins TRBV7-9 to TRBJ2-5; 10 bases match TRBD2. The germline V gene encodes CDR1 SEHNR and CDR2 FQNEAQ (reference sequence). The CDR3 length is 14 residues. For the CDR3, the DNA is TGTGCCAGCAGTTTAGCGGGAGGCGGAGAGACCCAGTACTTC. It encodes CASSLAGGGETQYF.

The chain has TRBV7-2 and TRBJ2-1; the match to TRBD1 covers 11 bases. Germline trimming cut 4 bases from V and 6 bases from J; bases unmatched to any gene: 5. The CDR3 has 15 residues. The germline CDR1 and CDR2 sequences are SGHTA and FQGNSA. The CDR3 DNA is TGTGCCAGCAGCTCCCGGGACAGGGGGGGCAATGAGCAGTTCTTC. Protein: CASSSRDRGGNEQFF.

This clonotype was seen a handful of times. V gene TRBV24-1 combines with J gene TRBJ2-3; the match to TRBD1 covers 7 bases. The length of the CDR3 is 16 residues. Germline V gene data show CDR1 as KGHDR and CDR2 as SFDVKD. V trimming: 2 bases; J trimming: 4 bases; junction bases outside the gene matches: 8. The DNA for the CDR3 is TGTGCCACCAGTGATTCAGTGACAGGGTTTTCAGATACGCAGTATTTT. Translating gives CATSDSVTGFSDTQYF.

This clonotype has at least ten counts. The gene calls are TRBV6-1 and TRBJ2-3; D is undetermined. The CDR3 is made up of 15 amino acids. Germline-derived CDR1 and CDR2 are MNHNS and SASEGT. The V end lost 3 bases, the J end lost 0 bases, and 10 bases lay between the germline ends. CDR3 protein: CASSEVDASTDTQYF. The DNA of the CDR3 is TGTGCCAGCAGTGAGGTGGACGCTAGCACAGATACGCAGTATTTT.

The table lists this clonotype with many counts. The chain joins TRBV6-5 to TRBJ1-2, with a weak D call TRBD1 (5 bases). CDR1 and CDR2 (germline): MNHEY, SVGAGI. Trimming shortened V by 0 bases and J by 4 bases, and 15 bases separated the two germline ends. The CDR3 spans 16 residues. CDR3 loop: CASSYSNWDWGYGYTF. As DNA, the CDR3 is TGTGCCAGCAGTTACTCGAACTGGGACTGGGGCTATGGCTACACCTTC.

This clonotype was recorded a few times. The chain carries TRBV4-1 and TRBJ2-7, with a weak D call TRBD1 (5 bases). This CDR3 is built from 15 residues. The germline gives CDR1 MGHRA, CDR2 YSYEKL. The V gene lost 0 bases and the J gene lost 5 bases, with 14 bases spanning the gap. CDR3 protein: CASSQEQTDANEQYF. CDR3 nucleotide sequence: TGCGCCAGCAGCCAAGAACAGACAGATGCGAACGAGCAGTACTTC.

The CDR3 loop reads CASSLVQGTYEQYF. The DNA of the CDR3 is TGTGCCAGCAGCTTAGTACAGGGGACCTACGAGCAGTACTTC. The V call is TRBV7-9, the J call TRBJ2-7, with TRBD1 matching 7 bases. The CDR3 is 14 amino acids. CDR1 SEHNR and CDR2 FQNEAQ come from the germline V gene (reference sequence). Trimming removed 1 base from V and 2 bases from J; junction bases left unmatched: 2.